The T cell receptor beta chain described here comes from a study of T cells in Graves' hyperthyroidism and ophthalmopathy. The study enrolled patients aged 18 to 65 with newly diagnosed hyperthyroidism of under 2 months' duration. The PBMCs studied were ones that came from roughly 9.1 ml fresh peripheral blood. The CDR3 regions of TCR beta were amplified from RNA transcripts. HTBI primers were used for first-round RT-PCR of the TCR CDR3. TCRdb independently ran MiXCR on the multiplex PCR reads; one entry per CDR3 protein. The sample includes around 500,000 distinct CDR3 sequences, less than 15% of them seen just once. Germline trimming cut 3 bases from V and 8 bases from J; bases unmatched to any gene: 6. Germline values: CDR1 KGHSH, CDR2 LQKENI. This CDR3 is built from 15 residues.

This TCR was recovered from a woman aged 40 to 55 with Graves' hyperthyroidism. Sequences were obtained from blood. This sequence joins TRBV18 and TRBJ2-1; 11 bases agree with TRBD2. In DNA form, the CDR3 reads TGTGCCAGCTCACCGACTAGCGGGGTTGCCCATGAGCAGTTCTTC. Its protein is CASSPTSGVAHEQFF.